The source of this T cell receptor beta chain is a study of blood T cell repertoires in COVID-19. Across the whole study: Sites in the United States, Italy and Spain provided acute and convalescent COVID-19 samples. T cells, B-cell-depleted T cells, or PBMCs supplied cDNA or gDNA.

Per the authors' pipeline: Estimation of nucleated cell counts relied on the amplification of reference gene primers. Some clones are missing from TCRdb's copy, which holds only in-frame ones; the method was immunoSEQ multiplex PCR. V, J and clone size are those of that table, while D and trimming were read from the DNA. Of a few hundred thousand clones in the sample, roughly nine tenths are singletons; the top ten hold approximately 2.2%. V was cut by 3 bases and J by 0 bases, with 17 bases left in between. The germline CDR1 and CDR2 sequences are SGDLS and YYNGEE. The CDR3 spans 17 residues. The sample taken for sequencing was peripheral blood. This chain joins TRBV9 and TRBJ2-3, with a tentative D call TRBD2 (5 bases). This clonotype originated in a man younger than 35 with active or convalescent COVID-19. The CDR3: CASSARPGLESTDTQYF. DNA of the CDR3: TGTGCCAGCAGCGCCCGTCCCGGACTGGAGAGCACAGATACGCAGTATTTT.